This is a list of T cell receptor beta chains from one sample in a study of blood T cell repertoires in COVID-19. TCRdb's table, derived via immunoSEQ multiplex PCR, lists solely in-frame clones and lacks some. Of about 140,000 clones in the sample, roughly four fifths were seen once. The sequencing input was peripheral blood. The receptors originated from a woman older than 75 in a cohort sampled during active or convalescent COVID-19. Each CDR3 is given with its conserved first and last residue. Each record gives: J gene, D gene, V gene, CDR3 length, clone size, CDR3 DNA, CDR3 protein. A D gene is named only where the DNA matches it firmly. Part of the rows lack a size; the others show once, few, many or a class for expanded clones.

J: TRBJ1-1
D: TRBD1
V: TRBV19
length: 12
size: NA
DNA: TGTGCCAGTAGTATAGTTAAGGGGGCGGCTTTCTTT
CDR3: CASSIVKGAAFF

J: TRBJ1-3
D: NA
V: TRBV11-2
length: 14
size: NA
DNA: TGTGCCAGCAGCCAAAGGGGCCAAGGAAACACCATATATTTT
CDR3: CASSQRGQGNTIYF

J: TRBJ1-6
D: TRBD1
V: TRBV18
length: 14
size: NA
DNA: TGTGCCAGCTCACGGGACAGGGAGAATTCACCCCTCCACTTT
CDR3: CASSRDRENSPLHF

J: TRBJ2-2
D: TRBD1
V: TRBV5-1
length: 14
size: few
DNA: TGCGCCAGCGCCATACGGGACAGGGCCGGGGAGCTGTTTTTT
CDR3: CASAIRDRAGELFF

J: TRBJ1-3
D: NA
V: TRBV5-8
length: 17
size: NA
DNA: TGTGCCAGCAGCTTAATTGGACAGCTGTCCTCTGGAAACACCATATATTTT
CDR3: CASSLIGQLSSGNTIYF

J: TRBJ1-3
D: NA
V: TRBV19
length: 16
size: NA
DNA: TGTGCCAGTAGTATTGCAACAGGAATCCCCGGAAACACCATATATTTT
CDR3: CASSIATGIPGNTIYF

J: TRBJ1-6
D: TRBD1
V: TRBV5-8
length: 15
size: once
DNA: TGTGCCAGCAGCTTGGGGGACAGGGTTAATTCACCCCTCCACTTT
CDR3: CASSLGDRVNSPLHF

J: TRBJ1-4
D: TRBD1
V: TRBV9
length: 15
size: NA
DNA: TGTGCCAGCAGCCCTGGGACAGGGGGTTCTAAAAAACTGTTTTTT
CDR3: CASSPGTGGSKKLFF

J: TRBJ1-3
D: NA
V: TRBV28
length: 15
size: NA
DNA: TGTGCCAGCAGTTTAATTAAGGCGGGGGGAAACACCATATATTTT
CDR3: CASSLIKAGGNTIYF

J: TRBJ1-5
D: NA
V: TRBV21-1
length: 15
size: NA
DNA: TGTGCAGGCGGGACCCTCCTTTATAGCAATCAGCCCCAGCATTTT
CDR3: CAGGTLLYSNQPQHF

J: TRBJ1-5
D: TRBD1
V: TRBV18
length: 15
size: few
DNA: TGTGCCAGCTCACTGGGACAGCCCAGCAATCAGCCCCAGCATTTT
CDR3: CASSLGQPSNQPQHF

J: TRBJ2-7
D: TRBD1
V: TRBV30
length: 14
size: NA
DNA: TGTGCCTGGAGAAATCAACAGGGGAAGTACGAGCAGTACTTC
CDR3: CAWRNQQGKYEQYF

J: TRBJ2-5
D: TRBD2
V: TRBV15
length: 15
size: NA
DNA: TGTGCCACCAGCAGGACTAGCGGGGTTGGGGAGACCCAGTACTTC
CDR3: CATSRTSGVGETQYF

J: TRBJ1-4
D: TRBD1
V: TRBV6-1
length: 17
size: many
DNA: TGTGCCAGCAGGGAAGGGACAGGGAGGTTTCAAAATGAAAAACTGTTTTTT
CDR3: CASREGTGRFQNEKLFF

J: TRBJ1-2
D: TRBD1
V: TRBV5-1
length: 14
size: once
DNA: TGCGCCAGCAGCTTGCGGGACAGGGGAGATGGCTACACCTTC
CDR3: CASSLRDRGDGYTF

J: TRBJ2-3
D: NA
V: TRBV7-9
length: 13
size: NA
DNA: TGTGCCAGCAGCTTACCCTCCACAGATACGCAGTATTTT
CDR3: CASSLPSTDTQYF

J: TRBJ1-2
D: NA
V: TRBV10-3
length: 13
size: NA
DNA: TGTGCCATCAGTGAGTCTAATAACTATGGCTACACCTTC
CDR3: CAISESNNYGYTF

J: TRBJ1-2
D: NA
V: TRBV7-9
length: 16
size: few
DNA: TGTGCCAGCAGCTTAGCCGGGGGGTCCCCTAACTATGGCTACACCTTC
CDR3: CASSLAGGSPNYGYTF

J: TRBJ1-2
D: TRBD1
V: TRBV10-3
length: 11
size: NA
DNA: TGTGCCATCAGCGCCGACAGGGACTGGATCTTC
CDR3: CAISADRDWIF

J: TRBJ2-7
D: NA
V: TRBV5-1
length: 15
size: NA
DNA: TGCGCCAGCAGCTTTAGGGGGGGCGCGGGTCACGAGCAGTACTTC
CDR3: CASSFRGGAGHEQYF

J: TRBJ2-3
D: TRBD2
V: TRBV4-2
length: 19
size: NA
DNA: TGTGCCAGCAGCCTAAGAACCCGACTAGCGGGACAAAACACAGATACGCAGTATTTT
CDR3: CASSLRTRLAGQNTDTQYF